This T cell receptor beta chain was profiled in a study of chemoradiotherapy in HPV16-positive cancers. In the case of this clone: Its cognate antigen is unknown.

The table came from immunoSEQ multiplex PCR; TCRdb's copy has only in-frame clones and leaves some out. The sample has roughly 1,700 clones, 86% seen once; the top ten hold roughly a tenth. The CDR3 length is 16 residues. CDR1 and CDR2 from the germline V gene are MNHNS and SASEGT. V was pared by 4 bases and J by 4 bases, with 7 bases of the junction left unmatched. Points from the study as a whole: Non-HPV-specific T cells did not expand in tumors during treatment, whereas candidate HPV-specific clones and E7-related motifs did. HPV-specific T cells were functionally defined from only a couple of HPV16-positive patients. Better recurrence-free survival went with HPV-responsive T-cell expansion in HPV16-positive patients.

The genes are TRBV6-1 and TRBJ2-3, with 11 bases lining up with TRBD2. The sequence came from a human donor with HPV-associated anogenital cancer. Sequences were derived from tumor tissue, sampled from a patient who underwent chemoradiotherapy. The CDR3 DNA sequence: TGTGCCAGCAGTGCTTCCCTAGCGGGGGGCCCAGATACGCAGTATTTT. Protein sequence: CASSASLAGGPDTQYF.